This TCR beta chain was recorded in a study of shared clonotypes between healthy human individuals. Overall study: CD4 naive cells filled three plates per donor, CD4 memory three, CD8 naive two and CD8 memory one.

V was cut by 0 bases and J by 5 bases, with 17 bases left in between. In germline, CDR1 is SGHRS, CDR2 YFSETQ. There are 17 residues in the CDR3. This table comes from immunoSEQ multiplex PCR, and its TCRdb copy is limited to in-frame clones, with some not included. The data hold fewer than 1.6 million clones, with approximately 98.5% observed a single time. Study outcomes and limitations: Deeper or shallower sequencing was expected to change how clonotypes are shared among donors.

As to this clone: The antigen is undetermined.

This chain joins TRBV5-1 and TRBJ2-2; D may correspond to TRBD1 or TRBD2 (9 bases each). Sequenced input: naive CD4+ T cells sorted from blood. Subset specified: CD45RA+ positively selected. The source of this sequence is a man under 40 in good health. The CDR3 nucleotides read TGCGCCAGCAGCTTGGTTCTAGCGGGGACAGGGACCGGGGAGCTGTTTTTT. It specifies CASSLVLAGTGTGELFF.